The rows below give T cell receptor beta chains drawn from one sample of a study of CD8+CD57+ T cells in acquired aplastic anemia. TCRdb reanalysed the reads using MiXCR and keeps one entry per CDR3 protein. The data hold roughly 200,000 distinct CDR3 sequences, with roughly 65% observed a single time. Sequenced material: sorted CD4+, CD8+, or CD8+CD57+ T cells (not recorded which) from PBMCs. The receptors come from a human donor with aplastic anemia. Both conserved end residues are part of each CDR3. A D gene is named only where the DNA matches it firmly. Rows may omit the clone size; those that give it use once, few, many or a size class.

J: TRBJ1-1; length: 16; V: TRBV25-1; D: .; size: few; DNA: TGTGCCAGCAGTGAATTAGGGATCCGTGGGAACACTGAAGCTTTCTTT; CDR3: CASSELGIRGNTEAFF
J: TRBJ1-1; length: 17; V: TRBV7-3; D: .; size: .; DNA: TGTGCCAGCAGCTTAACTCTTTTGGGAGGGCTTAACACTGAAGCTTTCTTT; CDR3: CASSLTLLGGLNTEAFF
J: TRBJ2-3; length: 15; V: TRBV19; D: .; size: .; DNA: TGTGCCAGTAGTAAGGAGGGTCATAGCACAGATACGCAGTATTTT; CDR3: CASSKEGHSTDTQYF
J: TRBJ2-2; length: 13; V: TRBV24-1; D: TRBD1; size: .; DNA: TGTGCCACCAGGGGACAGGGGGCCGGGGAGCTGTTTTTT; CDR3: CATRGQGAGELFF
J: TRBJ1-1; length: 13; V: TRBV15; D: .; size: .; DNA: TGTGCCACGACCACAGTGATGAACACTGAAGCTTTCTTT; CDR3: CATTTVMNTEAFF
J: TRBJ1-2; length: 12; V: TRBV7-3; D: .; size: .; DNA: TGCGCCAGCAGCCAAGGTCCTCGGGGCTACACCTTC; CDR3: CASSQGPRGYTF
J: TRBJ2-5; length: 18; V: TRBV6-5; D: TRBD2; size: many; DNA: TGTGCCAGCAGTTACTCGACTAGCGGGGGGCCCCCCCAAGAGACCCAGTACTTC; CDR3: CASSYSTSGGPPQETQYF
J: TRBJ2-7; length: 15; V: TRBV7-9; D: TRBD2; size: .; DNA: TGTGCCAGCAGACCCGGGACTAGCGGGATCTACGAGCAGTACTTC; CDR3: CASRPGTSGIYEQYF
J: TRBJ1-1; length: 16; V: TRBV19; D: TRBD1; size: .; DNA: TGTGCCAGTAGTGTCCGAAAGACAGGGAGGTTGACTGAAGCTTTCTTT; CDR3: CASSVRKTGRLTEAFF
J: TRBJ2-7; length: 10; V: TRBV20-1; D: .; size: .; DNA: TGCAGTGCTACCGGGACCGGGCAGTACTTC; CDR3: CSATGTGQYF
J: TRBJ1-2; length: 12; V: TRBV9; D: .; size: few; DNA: TGTGCCAGCAGCGACGGGGACTATGGCTACACCTTC; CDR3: CASSDGDYGYTF
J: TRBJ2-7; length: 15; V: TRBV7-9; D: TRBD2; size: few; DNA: TGTGCCAGCAGCTCCTTAGCGGGGTACTCCTACGAGCAGTACTTC; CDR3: CASSSLAGYSYEQYF
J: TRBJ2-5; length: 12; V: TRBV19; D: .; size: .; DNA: TGTGCCAGTAGTATGCAGGGACAGACCCAGTACTTC; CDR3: CASSMQGQTQYF
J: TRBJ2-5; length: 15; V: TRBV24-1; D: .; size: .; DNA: TGTGCCAGCAGTTACGACGGGGGTGATCAAGAGACCCAGTACTTC; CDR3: CASSYDGGDQETQYF
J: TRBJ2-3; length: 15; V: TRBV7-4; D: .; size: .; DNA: TGTGCCAGCAGCCCAACCACCGGCCGCACAGATACGCAGTATTTT; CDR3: CASSPTTGRTDTQYF
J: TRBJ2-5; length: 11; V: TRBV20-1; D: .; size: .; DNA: TGCAGTGCTAGAGATTGGGAGACCCAGTACTTC; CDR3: CSARDWETQYF
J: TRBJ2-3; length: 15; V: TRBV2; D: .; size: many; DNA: TGTGCCAGCAGTGAAGAGGGCAGGGGCACAGATACGCAGTATTTT; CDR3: CASSEEGRGTDTQYF
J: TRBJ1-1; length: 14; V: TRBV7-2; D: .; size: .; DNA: TGTGCCAGCAGCGCCAACCGAAGGTACACTGAAGCTTTCTTT; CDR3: CASSANRRYTEAFF
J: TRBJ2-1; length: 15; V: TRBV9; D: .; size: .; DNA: TGTGCCAGCAGAGGGGGGTTGGACACCTACAATGAGCAGTTCTTC; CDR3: CASRGGLDTYNEQFF
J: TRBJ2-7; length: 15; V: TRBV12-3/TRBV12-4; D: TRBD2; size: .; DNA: TGTGCCAGCAGCAAGGCGGGGGGGAGGTTTTATAAGCAGTACTTC; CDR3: CASSKAGGRFYKQYF
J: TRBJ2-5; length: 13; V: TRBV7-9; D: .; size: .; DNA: TGTGCCAGCAGCTCTACCTATGGAGAGACCCAGTACTTC; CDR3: CASSSTYGETQYF
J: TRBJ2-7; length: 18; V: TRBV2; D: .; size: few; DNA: TGTGCCAGCAGTTCCCCCCGCGGGGCCCCTTTTAGCTCCTACGAGCAGTACTTC; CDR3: CASSSPRGAPFSSYEQYF
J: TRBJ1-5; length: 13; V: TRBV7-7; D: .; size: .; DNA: TGTGCCAGCAGCTTAGGGGCGGGTCAGCCCCAGCATTTT; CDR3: CASSLGAGQPQHF
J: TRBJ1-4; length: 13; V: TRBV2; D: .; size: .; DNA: TGTGCCAGCAGTTTTTTCCCAAATGAAAAACTGTTTTTT; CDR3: CASSFFPNEKLFF
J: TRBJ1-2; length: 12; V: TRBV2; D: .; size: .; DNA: TGTGCCAACATCTTGTCCGTAAATGGCTACACCTTC; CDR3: CANILSVNGYTF
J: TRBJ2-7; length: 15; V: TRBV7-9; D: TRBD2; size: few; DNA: TGTGCCAGCAGCTTAGGAGGTCAGGGATCTAGCGGGCAGTACTTC; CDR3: CASSLGGQGSSGQYF
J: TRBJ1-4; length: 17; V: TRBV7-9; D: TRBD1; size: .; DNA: TGTGCCAGCAGCACGGGACAGGGATCTACAACTAATGAAAAACTGTTTTTT; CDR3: CASSTGQGSTTNEKLFF
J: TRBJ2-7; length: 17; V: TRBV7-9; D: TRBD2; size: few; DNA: TGTGCCAGCAGCTTAGTCGTACGACTAGCGGGAATCACCGAGCAGTACTTC; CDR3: CASSLVVRLAGITEQYF
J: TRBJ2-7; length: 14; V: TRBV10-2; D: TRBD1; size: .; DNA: TGCGCCAGCAGCACAGGGACAGGGAGATACGAGCAGTACTTC; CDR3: CASSTGTGRYEQYF
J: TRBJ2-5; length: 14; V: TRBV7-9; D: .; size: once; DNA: TGTGCCAGCAGCGTACCTGGGACATTGGAGACCCAGTACTTC; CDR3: CASSVPGTLETQYF
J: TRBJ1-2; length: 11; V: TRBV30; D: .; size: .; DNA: TGTGCCTGGGACCAAGAGAGTGGCTACACCTTC; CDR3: CAWDQESGYTF
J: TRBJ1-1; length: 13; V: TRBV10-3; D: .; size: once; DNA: TGTGCCATCACGGCGACAACGAACTCTGAAGCTTTCTTT; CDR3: CAITATTNSEAFF
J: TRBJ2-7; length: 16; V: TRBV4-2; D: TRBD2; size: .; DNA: TGTGCCAGCAGCCAAGATTTAGCGGGAGGAGGCCACGAGCAGTACTTC; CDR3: CASSQDLAGGGHEQYF
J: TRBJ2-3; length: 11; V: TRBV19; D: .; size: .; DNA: TGTGCCAGTAGCAACACAGATACGCAGTATTTT; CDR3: CASSNTDTQYF
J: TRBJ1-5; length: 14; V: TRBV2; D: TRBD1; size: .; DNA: TGTGCCAGCAGTGAGACAGGGGGCAATCAGCCCCAGCATTTT; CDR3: CASSETGGNQPQHF
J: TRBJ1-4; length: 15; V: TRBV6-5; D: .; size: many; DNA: TGTGCCAGCAGTTCCTACTCCGGACGGAAATCAGAACTGTTTTTT; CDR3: CASSSYSGRKSELFF
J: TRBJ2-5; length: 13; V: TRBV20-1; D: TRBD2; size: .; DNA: TGCAGTGCCCCCTTAGCGGGAGGGGAGACCCAGTACTTC; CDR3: CSAPLAGGETQYF
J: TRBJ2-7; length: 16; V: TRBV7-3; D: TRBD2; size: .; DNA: TGTGCCAGCAGCTTTAATGGGCGGGGGAGCTCCTACGAGCAGTACTTC; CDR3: CASSFNGRGSSYEQYF
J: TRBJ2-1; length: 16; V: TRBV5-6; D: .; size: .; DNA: TGTGCCAGCAGCTTTACACCCTTGACCCGTGCGGATGAGCAGTTCTTC; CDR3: CASSFTPLTRADEQFF
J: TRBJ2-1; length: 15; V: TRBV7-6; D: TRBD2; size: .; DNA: TGTGCCAGCAGCTTAGCAGCGGGGGAGTACAATGAGCAGTTCTTC; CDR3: CASSLAAGEYNEQFF
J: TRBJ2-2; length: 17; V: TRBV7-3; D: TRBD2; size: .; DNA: TGTGCCAGCAGCTTACGGGCTGCGGGAGGGTCCACCGGGGAGCTGTTTTTT; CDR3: CASSLRAAGGSTGELFF
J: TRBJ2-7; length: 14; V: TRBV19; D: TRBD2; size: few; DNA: TGTGCCAGTAGACCATTTAGCGGGAACTACGAGCAGTACTTC; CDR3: CASRPFSGNYEQYF
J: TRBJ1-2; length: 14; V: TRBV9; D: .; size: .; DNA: TGTGCCAGCAGCGGAGGTGCGGGACGAATGGGCTACACCTTC; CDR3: CASSGGAGRMGYTF
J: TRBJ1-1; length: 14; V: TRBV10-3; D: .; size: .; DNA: TGTGCCATCAGTAGTCCGGGCCTGAACACTGAAGCTTTCTTT; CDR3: CAISSPGLNTEAFF
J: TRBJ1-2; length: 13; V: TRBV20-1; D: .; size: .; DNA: TGCAGTGCTAGGGGACTGACCAACTATGGCTACACCTTC; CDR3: CSARGLTNYGYTF
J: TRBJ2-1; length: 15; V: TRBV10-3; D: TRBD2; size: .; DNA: TGTGCCATCAGGGATAGCGGGGGGGCGAACAATGAGCAGTTCTTC; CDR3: CAIRDSGGANNEQFF
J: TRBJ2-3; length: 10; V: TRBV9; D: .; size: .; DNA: TGTGCCAGCGGACGGACTACGCAGTATTTT; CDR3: CASGRTTQYF
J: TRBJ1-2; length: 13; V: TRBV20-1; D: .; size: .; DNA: TGCAGTGCGGACCCGTACAATAACTATGGCTACACCTTC; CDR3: CSADPYNNYGYTF
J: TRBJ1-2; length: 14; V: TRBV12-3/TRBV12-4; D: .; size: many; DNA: TGTGCCAGCAAGGGTTTGGGAACCAACTATGGCTACACCTTC; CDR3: CASKGLGTNYGYTF
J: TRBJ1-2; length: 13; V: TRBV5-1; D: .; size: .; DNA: TGTGCCAGCAGCCCCAGGACTGGCTATGGTTACACCTTC; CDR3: CASSPRTGYGYTF
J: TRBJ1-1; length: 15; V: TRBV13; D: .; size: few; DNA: TGTGCCAGCAGCTTAGGCCTTAGGGGGAGCACTGAAGCTTTCTTT; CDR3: CASSLGLRGSTEAFF
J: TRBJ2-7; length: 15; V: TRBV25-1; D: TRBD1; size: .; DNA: TGTGCCAGCGTTTCTATCCGGACAGGGGTGTACGAGCAGTACTTC; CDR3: CASVSIRTGVYEQYF
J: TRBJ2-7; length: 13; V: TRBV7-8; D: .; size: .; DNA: TGTGCCAGCAGCTTGGAGGGTGGATACGAGCAGTACTTC; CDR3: CASSLEGGYEQYF
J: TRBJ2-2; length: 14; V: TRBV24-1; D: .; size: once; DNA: TGTGCCACCAGTGATCCTAGGAACACCGGGGAGCTGTTTTTT; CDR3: CATSDPRNTGELFF
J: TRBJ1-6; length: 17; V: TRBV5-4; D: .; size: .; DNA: TGTGCCAGCAGCTTGGTTCCCGGGGGGAGGGATAATTCACCCCTCCACTTT; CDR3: CASSLVPGGRDNSPLHF
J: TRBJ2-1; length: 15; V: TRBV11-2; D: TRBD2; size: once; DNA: TGTGCCAGCAGCTTAGAAGCGGGAGGGCCAAATGAGCAGTTCTTC; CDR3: CASSLEAGGPNEQFF
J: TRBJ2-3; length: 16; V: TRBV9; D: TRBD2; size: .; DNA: TGTGCCAGCAGCGTAGGGCTGTGGGCTAGCGGGGATACGCAGTATTTT; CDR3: CASSVGLWASGDTQYF
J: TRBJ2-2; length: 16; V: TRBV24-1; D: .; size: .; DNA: TGTGCCACCAGTGATTCGGGGTCGGGGAGGACCGGGGAGCTGTTTTTT; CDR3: CATSDSGSGRTGELFF
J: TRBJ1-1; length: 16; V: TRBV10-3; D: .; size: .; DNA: TGTGCCAGCAGTGATGGGTTAGCGGGGGGCGGGACTGAAGCTTTCTTT; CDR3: CASSDGLAGGGTEAFF
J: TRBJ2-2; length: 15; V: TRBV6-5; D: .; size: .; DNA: TGTGCCAGCAGTTACTCGCTTGGAAACACCGGGGAGCTGTTTTTT; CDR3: CASSYSLGNTGELFF